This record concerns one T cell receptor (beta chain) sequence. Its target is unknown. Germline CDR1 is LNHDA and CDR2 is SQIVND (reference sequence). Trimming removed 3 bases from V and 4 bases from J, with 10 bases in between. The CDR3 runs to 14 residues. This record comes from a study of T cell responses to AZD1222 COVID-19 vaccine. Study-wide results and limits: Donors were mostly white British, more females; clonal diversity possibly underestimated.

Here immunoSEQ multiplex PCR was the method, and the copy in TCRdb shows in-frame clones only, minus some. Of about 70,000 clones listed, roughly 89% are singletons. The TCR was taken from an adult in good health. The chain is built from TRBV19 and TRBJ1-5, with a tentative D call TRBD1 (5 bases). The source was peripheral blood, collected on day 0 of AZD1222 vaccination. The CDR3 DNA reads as TGTGCCAGTAGTATCATGGGGGAAAATCAGCCCCAGCATTTT. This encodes CASSIMGENQPQHF.